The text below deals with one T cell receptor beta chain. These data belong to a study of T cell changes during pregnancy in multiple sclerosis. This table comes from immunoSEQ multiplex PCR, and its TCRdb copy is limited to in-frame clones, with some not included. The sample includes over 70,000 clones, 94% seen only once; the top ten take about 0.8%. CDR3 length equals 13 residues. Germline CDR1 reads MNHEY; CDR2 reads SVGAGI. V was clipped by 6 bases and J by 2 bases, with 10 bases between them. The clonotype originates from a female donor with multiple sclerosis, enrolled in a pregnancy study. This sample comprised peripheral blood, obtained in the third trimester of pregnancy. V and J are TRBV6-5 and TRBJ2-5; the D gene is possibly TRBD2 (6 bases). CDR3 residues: CASRKGLQETQYF. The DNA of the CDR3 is TGTGCCAGCAGAAAGGGACTGCAAGAGACCCAGTACTTC.